A single sample gave rise to the 7 T cell receptor beta chains below, sequenced in a study of blood T cell repertoires in COVID-19 (dated by TCRdb to the early 2020s). Libraries were prepared through the immunoSEQ multiplex PCR assay. Held by TCRdb, this immuneACCESS table contains in-frame sequences only and omits some clones. Under half of the omission traces to an unresolved V gene where checked; the cause of the rest is unknown. Within this sample are about 110,000 clones, with 70% to 80% of them counted one time only. Around 8% of the sample comes from the top ten. Sequencing used peripheral blood. Receptors were obtained from a woman in her fifties or sixties with acute or convalescent COVID-19.

This clone was observed once. The rearrangement joins TRBV19 to TRBJ1-6; D is possibly TRBD1 (6 bases). Per germline, CDR1 LNHDA and CDR2 SQIVND (reference sequence). The CDR3 consists of 15 residues. V shed 9 bases and J shed 3 bases, with 15 bases lying between them. This CDR3 is CASELTGNYNSPLHF. CDR3 sequence (DNA): TGTGCCAGCGAGCTGACAGGAAACTATAATTCACCCCTCCACTTT.

This chain connects TRBV28 to TRBJ2-7; TRBD2 aligns across 12 bases. J lost 2 bases, V lost 5 bases, and 13 bases had no gene match. The length of the CDR3 is 18 residues. The germline V gene has CDR1 MDHEN and CDR2 SYDVKM. The CDR3 DNA reads TGTGCCAGCAGTCCCTCGTCTTGGTCTAGCGGGGGGGCCTACGAGCAGTACTTC. Residues: CASSPSSWSSGGAYEQYF.

This chain connects TRBV4-1 to TRBJ1-5; weak D call: TRBD1 (6 bases). There are 15 residues in the CDR3. Germline assignment: CDR1 MGHRA and CDR2 YSYEKL. The V and J ends lost 2 bases and 5 bases respectively, with 13 bases between them. CDR3 coding DNA: TGCGCCAGCAGCCAATCAGAGGGGGTCTATCAGCCCCAGCATTTT. This sequence encodes CASSQSEGVYQPQHF.

The rearrangement joins TRBV28 to TRBJ1-1, with D possibly being TRBD1 (6 bases). V dropped 9 bases and J dropped 5 bases, with 16 bases sitting between them. This CDR3 is built from 13 residues. Germline CDR1 MDHEN, CDR2 SYDVKM. In DNA, the CDR3 is TGTGCCAGTTTCAGGGGCAGAAGAACTGAAGCTTTCTTT. It encodes CASFRGRRTEAFF.

This clone was counted only a few times. This chain joins TRBV5-4 and TRBJ2-1, with 11 bases identical to TRBD2. Trimming at V came to 1 base and at J to 4 bases, leaving 4 bases not matched to a gene. Germline V CDR1 and CDR2: SGHNT, YYREEE (reference sequence). This CDR3 spans 16 amino acids. The CDR3 protein is CASSLTSGGTYNEQFF. CDR3 nucleotide sequence: TGTGCCAGCAGCTTGACTAGCGGGGGTACTTACAATGAGCAGTTCTTC. Using reference TRBV5-4 and TRBJ2-1 for the parts outside the CDR3, the full variable domain is ETGVTQSPTHLIKTRGQQVTLRCSSQSGHNTVSWYQQALGQGPQFIFQYYREEENGRGNFPPRFSGLQFPNYSSELNVNALELDDSALYLCASSLTSGGTYNEQFFGPGTRLTVL.

For this clone: The same CDR3 arises from other DNA sequences in this sample as well. The V and J genes are TRBV12-3 or TRBV12-4 and TRBJ1-1; D call uncertain. Trimming pared 9 bases from V and 11 bases from J, leaving 22 bases between. The length of the CDR3 is 13 residues. As DNA, the CDR3 is TGTGCCAGTACCGAGGGTAGGGCCCTGGGGGCTTTCTTT. Translating it yields CASTEGRALGAFF.

V is TRBV7-2 and J is TRBJ2-2; a possible D gene is TRBD1 (5 bases). The CDR3 runs to 15 residues. Per the germline V gene, CDR1 is SGHTA and CDR2 is FQGNSA. Trimming shortened V by 5 bases and J by 0 bases, and 10 bases separated the two germline ends. In nucleotides, the CDR3 is TGTGCCAGCAGCATACAGGTCGCGAACACCGGGGAGCTGTTTTTT. Its translation: CASSIQVANTGELFF.